This entry is about one T cell receptor (beta chain). V shed 2 bases, J shed 14 bases, and the junction held 6 bases outside the gene matches. The CDR3 sequence is 11 residues long. Germline CDR1 GTSNPN, CDR2 SVGIG (reference sequence). The protocol was immunoSEQ multiplex PCR, while the TCRdb copy is restricted to in-frame clones and leaves out a portion. The sample lists around 76,000 clones, under 99% occurring once. The data stem from a study of technical replicates of blood from several donors. The sample was T cells isolated from PBMCs. This clonotype was obtained from a human donor in good health. The V gene is TRBV30, the J gene TRBJ1-2; TRBD1 matches at 9 bases. CDR3: CAWSSGTGFTF. In DNA, the CDR3 is TGTGCCTGGAGTAGCGGGACAGGGTTTACCTTC.